These 16 T cell receptor beta chains came from one sample sequenced in a study of cytotoxic CD8 clonotypes in ibrutinib-treated CLL. The data were produced by immunoSEQ multiplex PCR, yet TCRdb's version contains in-frame clones alone and is incomplete. The table lists some 150,000 clones, approximately 81% of them singletons, with 9.5% to 15% in the top ten. Sequenced material: PBMCs, taken after 12 months of ibrutinib treatment. All receptors come from a human donor with chronic lymphocytic leukemia.

The rearrangement joins TRBV7-6 to TRBJ2-1, with D possibly matching TRBD1 (5 bases). In germline, CDR1 is SGHVS, CDR2 FNYEAQ. CDR3 length: 13 amino acids. V was pared by 5 bases and J by 8 bases, with 13 bases between. CDR3 residues: CASSIGHPYEQFF. CDR3 DNA sequence: TGTGCCAGCAGCATCGGACATCCATATGAGCAGTTCTTC.

The chain joins TRBV29-1 to TRBJ1-1, with D possibly matching TRBD1 (5 bases). This CDR3 is built from 15 residues. V dropped 7 bases and J dropped 0 bases, with 18 bases sitting between them. Looked up from germline, CDR1 is SQVTM and CDR2 is ANQGSEA. This CDR3 is CSDLTGGSMNTEAFF. The CDR3 DNA is TGCAGCGACCTAACTGGGGGATCCATGAACACTGAAGCTTTCTTT.

The CDR3 DNA follows: TGTGCCAGCAGCTTTCAGGGCTATGGCTACACCTTC. This codes for CASSFQGYGYTF. The chain links TRBV7-8 to TRBJ1-2; TRBD1 is a possible D gene (5 bases). The CDR3 length is 12 residues. The V end was cut by 3 bases, the J end by 4 bases, with 6 bases between. Germline CDR1 SGHVS, CDR2 FQNEAQ.

This clone turned up a few times. V gene TRBV18 combines with J gene TRBJ1-4; the D is unclear. The CDR3 is 15 amino acids. Between the trimmed V and J ends, which lost 1 base and 4 bases, there was a span of 10 bases. Looked up from germline, CDR1 is KGHSH and CDR2 is LQKENI. CDR3 in DNA: TGTGCCAGCTCACCACGATCGGACGTTAATGAAAAACTGTTTTTT. Translation: CASSPRSDVNEKLFF.

This clone was observed a handful of times. The rearrangement links TRBV5-1 to TRBJ2-1; no clear D gene. Germline values: CDR1 SGHRS, CDR2 YFSETQ. This CDR3 region has 14 residues. V lost 0 bases to trimming and J lost 0 bases, with 4 bases between them. The CDR3 DNA reads TGCGCCAGCAGCTTGGCCAGCTCCTACAATGAGCAGTTCTTC. Translated: CASSLASSYNEQFF.

The chain has TRBV5-6 and TRBJ2-3; D gene unclear. The CDR3 consists of 13 residues. V was clipped by 2 bases and J by 1 base, with 5 bases between them. The V gene's germline CDR1 is SGHDT and CDR2 YYEEEE. The chain's CDR3 is CASSLARTDTQYF. CDR3 sequence (DNA): TGTGCCAGCAGCTTAGCTCGCACAGATACGCAGTATTTT.

This clone was counted once. The V call is TRBV11-2, the J call TRBJ2-3; the D is unclear. Trimming removed 6 bases at V and 2 bases at J, with 3 bases between. Germline-derived CDR1 and CDR2 are SGHAT and FQNNGV. This CDR3 has 11 amino acids. Written as DNA, the CDR3 is TGTGCCAGCAGTATCACAGATACGCAGTATTTT. Its translation: CASSITDTQYF.

In its sample, this clone was seen a few times. V is TRBV7-6 and J is TRBJ2-1; D call uncertain. CDR3 length: 13 residues. CDR1 SGHVS and CDR2 FNYEAQ come from the germline V gene. The V and J ends lost 5 bases and 2 bases respectively, with 7 bases between them. The CDR3 nucleotides are TGTGCCAGCAGCGCCACCCCCTACAATGAGCAGTTCTTC. Its protein is CASSATPYNEQFF.

V and J are TRBV11-3 and TRBJ2-1; 7 bases map to TRBD1. The CDR3 runs 15 residues. Germline lookup yields CDR1 SGHNT and CDR2 YENEEA. Losses at the gene ends were 5 bases for V and 4 bases for J; bases not matched to a gene: 8. As DNA, the CDR3 is TGTGCCAGCAGCCGAAAGGGGGCGCGATACAATGAGCAGTTCTTC. Its protein product is CASSRKGARYNEQFF.

V is TRBV14 and J is TRBJ2-5; D is unclear. Germline assignment: CDR1 SGHDN and CDR2 FVKESK. The V end lost 0 bases, the J end lost 0 bases, and 14 bases lay between the germline ends. CDR3 length: 17 residues. The CDR3 here is CASSQEVEAVYQETQYF. CDR3 DNA sequence: TGTGCCAGCAGCCAAGAAGTAGAGGCTGTTTACCAAGAGACCCAGTACTTC.

V usage is TRBV18 and J usage is TRBJ2-3, with 10 bases aligning to TRBD1. In germline, CDR1 is KGHSH, CDR2 LQKENI. The CDR3 sequence is 17 residues long. The trim removed 5 bases at V and 1 base at J, leaving 9 bases unmatched. The CDR3 is CASSLLTGGSGTDTQYF. The CDR3 DNA reads TGTGCCAGCTCATTATTGACAGGGGGCTCCGGCACAGATACGCAGTATTTT.

The V gene is TRBV27, the J gene TRBJ2-5; no clear D gene. Germline assignment: CDR1 MNHEY and CDR2 SMNVEV (reference sequence). Deletions cut 5 bases from V and 3 bases from J, with 19 bases between. This CDR3 is built from 16 residues. The CDR3 region is CASSPLGSPLKETQYF. The CDR3 DNA sequence: TGTGCCAGCAGTCCCTTGGGTAGCCCCCTAAAAGAGACCCAGTACTTC.

CDR3 protein: CASSFPQAGGPGDTQYF. CDR3 DNA sequence: TGTGCCAGCAGCTTCCCTCAGGCGGGAGGGCCAGGAGATACGCAGTATTTT. The chain combines TRBV7-2 with TRBJ2-3, with TRBD2 matching over 9 bases. The V and J ends lost 3 bases and 5 bases, in that order; junction bases with no gene match: 12. The CDR3 is made up of 17 amino acids. Germline V lookup: CDR1 SGHTA, CDR2 FQGNSA.

The CDR3 nucleotides are TGTGCCAGCAGCTTAAACGGGCCCCCAGATACGCAGTATTTT. It encodes CASSLNGPPDTQYF. The rearrangement links TRBV7-2 to TRBJ2-3; D not certain. Germline V lookup: CDR1 SGHTA, CDR2 FQGNSA. V was trimmed by 2 bases and J by 4 bases, leaving 10 bases between them. CDR3 length equals 14 residues.

This clone has a handful of counts. The V and J genes are TRBV2 and TRBJ2-2; D is undetermined. CDR3 size: 13 residues. Per germline, CDR1 SNHLY and CDR2 FYNNEI. Trimming pared 10 bases from V and 8 bases from J, leaving 17 bases between. The CDR3 reads CATTVRVTGELFF. The CDR3 DNA reads as TGTGCCACCACGGTCCGGGTGACTGGGGAGCTGTTTTTT.

The chain is built from TRBV5-1 and TRBJ2-7; D is perhaps TRBD1 or TRBD2 (5 bases each). CDR3 length: 16 amino acids. Per germline, CDR1 SGHRS and CDR2 YFSETQ. V was cut by 3 bases and J by 5 bases, with 21 bases left in between. CDR3 amino acids: CASSSKEGLGVDEQYF. CDR3 DNA sequence: TGCGCCAGCAGCTCGAAGGAAGGACTGGGGGTCGACGAGCAGTACTTC.